The 21 T cell receptor beta chains listed next were all sequenced from one sample in a study of graft-versus-host responses after intestinal transplantation (dated by TCRdb to the early 2020s). Antigen specificity for these receptors is unknown. Reading the label with the study, this specimen's time point is: cells obtained before transplantation from donor or recipient. The method was the immunoSEQ multiplex PCR assay. TCRdb provides this immuneACCESS table in a form limited to in-frame rearrangements. Some clones are lacking; in checked studies, under half of them reflect an unresolved V gene, and why the rest are absent is not known. Counted in this sample were about 120,000 clones; roughly 96% of them appeared once. The top ten constitute around 3% of the sample. The sample here was unstimulated CD8+ T cells sorted from spleen or lymph node cells, taken before intestinal transplant. The receptors here all came from a human donor who received an intestinal transplant.

The CDR3 nucleotides read TGCGCCAGCAGCCATTACACAGGGGACGCTGAAGCTTTCTTT. Its protein product is CASSHYTGDAEAFF. The chain links TRBV4-1 to TRBJ1-1; 7 bases map to TRBD1. Germline CDR1 reads MGHRA; CDR2 reads YSYEKL. Trimming removed 3 bases from V and 6 bases from J; junction bases left unmatched: 7. The CDR3 loop spans 14 amino acids.

The V call is TRBV9, the J call TRBJ2-1, with D perhaps being TRBD1 or TRBD2 (5 bases each). The CDR3 totals 14 residues. V was cut by 4 bases and J by 5 bases, with 13 bases left in between. The germline V gene encodes CDR1 SGDLS and CDR2 YYNGEE. DNA of the CDR3: TGTGCCAGCAGCTACCGGGACCTGAACAATGAGCAGTTCTTC. The encoded protein is CASSYRDLNNEQFF.

The gene calls are TRBV4-3 and TRBJ2-1; 8 bases are a match to TRBD2. CDR1 is LGHNA, CDR2 YSLEER, per germline. After removal of 0 bases from V and 5 bases from J, the junction contained 9 bases not matched to a gene. This CDR3 has 17 amino acids. CDR3 in amino acids: CASSQEMAGGIHNEQFF. The CDR3 DNA sequence: TGCGCCAGCAGCCAAGAGATGGCGGGAGGAATCCACAATGAGCAGTTCTTC.

V is TRBV10-3 and J is TRBJ2-7; TRBD1 matches 7 bases. This CDR3 spans 16 amino acids. Germline CDR1 and CDR2: ENHRY and SYGVKD. The junction had 10 bases not matched to a gene; V was cut back by 3 bases and J by 2 bases. CDR3 DNA: TGTGCCATCAGTGACCCAGGGACAGACTCCCCCTACGAGCAGTACTTC. Its translation is CAISDPGTDSPYEQYF.

The chain has TRBV5-6 and TRBJ2-1; D may be TRBD2 (5 bases). This CDR3 is 14 amino acids long. V lost 0 bases and J 5 bases, leaving 9 bases between the germline ends. Germline V gene lookup returns CDR1 SGHDT and CDR2 YYEEEE. CDR3 sequence (DNA): TGTGCCAGCAGCTTGGGGACTGCAGACAATGAGCAGTTCTTC. Translation: CASSLGTADNEQFF.

The chain recombines TRBV6-5 with TRBJ2-1; tentatively, D is TRBD1 (6 bases). Germline V gene sequence: CDR1 MNHEY, CDR2 SVGAGI. CDR3 length equals 15 residues. Deletions cut 6 bases from V and 4 bases from J, with 16 bases between. The CDR3 spells CASRNDRRNYNEQFF. In nucleotides, the CDR3 is TGTGCCAGCAGGAACGACAGGCGAAATTACAATGAGCAGTTCTTC.

About this clone: The sample contains more than one DNA sequence encoding this CDR3. The chain joins TRBV6-5 to TRBJ1-5; D is unresolved. This CDR3 is 14 amino acids long. V was cut by 0 bases and J by 4 bases, with 7 bases left in between. Germline CDR1 MNHEY, CDR2 SVGAGI. For the CDR3, the DNA is TGTGCCAGCAGTTACTCGTCGCTGAATCAGCCCCAGCATTTT. Protein: CASSYSSLNQPQHF.

This clone occurred once. V and J are TRBV6-1 and TRBJ2-3; D perhaps matches TRBD1 (6 bases). There are 17 residues in the CDR3. Per the germline V gene, CDR1 is MNHNS and CDR2 is SASEGT. V shed 3 bases and J shed 0 bases, with 16 bases lying between them. The CDR3 here is CASSEGQGWDSTDTQYF. In DNA form, the CDR3 reads TGTGCCAGCAGTGAGGGGCAGGGGTGGGATAGCACAGATACGCAGTATTTT.

This chain joins TRBV15 and TRBJ1-2; D is ambiguous. CDR1 and CDR2 (germline): LNHNV, YYDKDF (reference sequence). Trimming stripped 5 bases from V and 4 bases from J, with 14 bases between. This CDR3 has 14 residues. The CDR3 reads CATSSSSTGYGYTF. The CDR3 nucleotides read TGTGCCACCAGCTCTTCCAGTACGGGCTATGGCTACACCTTC.

Written as DNA, the CDR3 is TGTGCCAGCAGTACAGAATACAATGAGCAGTTCTTC. Its translation: CASSTEYNEQFF. The chain has TRBV7-2 and TRBJ2-1, with D unresolved. Germline V gene sequence: CDR1 SGHTA, CDR2 FQGNSA. Trimming shortened V by 6 bases and J by 4 bases, and 7 bases separated the two germline ends. The CDR3 covers 12 residues.

The chain joins TRBV7-9 to TRBJ2-7; the D gene is possibly TRBD2 (5 bases). V was pared by 6 bases and J by 0 bases, with 18 bases between. CDR3 length: 16 residues. The V gene's germline CDR1 is SEHNR and CDR2 FQNEAQ (reference sequence). The CDR3 region has the DNA TGTGCCAGCAGTTCCACGGCGGGTCTTGCCTCCTACGAGCAGTACTTC. This sequence encodes CASSSTAGLASYEQYF.

J is TRBJ2-1 and V is TRBV6-5; 8 nucleotides align to TRBD2. Unmatched junction bases numbered 5, after V lost 2 bases and J lost 8 bases. This CDR3 is built from 14 residues. CDR1 and CDR2 from the germline V gene are MNHEY and SVGAGI. The chain's CDR3 is CASSYQRGRDEQFF. The CDR3 DNA reads as TGTGCCAGCAGTTACCAGCGGGGGAGGGATGAGCAGTTCTTC.

The chain uses TRBV27 and TRBJ2-7, with TRBD2 identical over 7 bases. The CDR3 runs to 12 residues. The V gene end was trimmed by 10 bases and the J gene end by 3 bases; junction bases not matched to a gene: 6. From germline, CDR1 is MNHEY and CDR2 SMNVEV (reference sequence). CDR3 sequence: CATRTSSYEQYF. The CDR3 nucleotides read TGTGCCACTCGGACTAGTAGCTACGAGCAGTACTTC.

The CDR3 reads CASCLGGTGSEAFF. The CDR3 DNA sequence: TGTGCCAGCTGCCTTGGGGGGACAGGGTCTGAAGCTTTCTTT. This sequence joins TRBV6-5 and TRBJ1-1; 9 bases agree with TRBD1. CDR1 is MNHEY, CDR2 SVGAGI, per germline. This CDR3 is built from 14 residues. V lost 8 bases, J lost 6 bases, and 10 bases stayed unmatched.

V usage is TRBV27 and J usage is TRBJ2-2; 12 bases are a match to TRBD2. The CDR3 sequence is 17 residues long. After removal of 5 bases from V and 5 bases from J, the junction contained 9 bases not matched to a gene. Germline V gene sequence: CDR1 MNHEY, CDR2 SMNVEV (reference sequence). The CDR3 region is CASSPYTGTSGTGELFF. As DNA, the CDR3 is TGTGCCAGCAGTCCCTACACCGGGACTAGCGGGACCGGGGAGCTGTTTTTT.

J is TRBJ1-2 and V is TRBV25-1, with D possibly being TRBD1 (5 bases). Germline CDR1 is MGHDK and CDR2 is SYGVNS. This CDR3 has 14 residues. Trimming removed 3 bases at V and 4 bases at J, with 12 bases between. The CDR3 is CASSEGPHPYGYTF. DNA of the CDR3: TGTGCCAGCAGTGAGGGGCCCCACCCCTATGGCTACACCTTC.

The chain joins TRBV6-1 to TRBJ1-2; D gene uncertain. V was clipped by 0 bases and J by 6 bases, with 17 bases between them. The CDR3 covers 16 residues. Germline CDR1 reads MNHNS; CDR2 reads SASEGT. The DNA for the CDR3 is TGTGCCAGCAGTGAAGCCCCTCGGGCAGTTGAGGATGGCTACACCTTC. Translated: CASSEAPRAVEDGYTF.

The chain employs TRBV4-1 and TRBJ1-1; maybe TRBD1 (5 bases). Looked up from germline, CDR1 is MGHRA and CDR2 is YSYEKL. CDR3 length: 13 amino acids. Trimming took 0 bases from V and 5 from J, leaving 7 bases between them. The DNA for the CDR3 is TGCGCCAGCAGCCAAGATAGGACAACTGAAGCTTTCTTT. The encoded protein is CASSQDRTTEAFF.

This chain connects TRBV28 to TRBJ1-1; D is uncertain. V lost 5 bases, J lost 0 bases, and 16 bases lay in between. Germline CDR1 MDHEN, CDR2 SYDVKM. The CDR3 runs 16 residues. DNA for the CDR3: TGTGCCAGCAGTCCCCCGAAGATTTTGATGAACACTGAAGCTTTCTTT. Translated: CASSPPKILMNTEAFF.

Turning to this clone: This specimen includes other DNA sequences encoding the same CDR3. The rearrangement uses TRBV5-1 and TRBJ2-7; D unresolved. This CDR3 contains 12 residues. Germline-derived CDR1 and CDR2 are SGHRS and YFSETQ. Trimming pared 0 bases from V and 3 bases from J, leaving 4 bases between. CDR3 in amino acids: CASSLGDYEQYF. The CDR3 DNA reads as TGCGCCAGCAGCTTGGGGGACTACGAGCAGTACTTC.

The CDR3, as DNA: TGTGCCAGCAGCCCACACAGGGGACGGGCAGATACGCAGTATTTT. It is translated as CASSPHRGRADTQYF. V gene TRBV6-5 combines with J gene TRBJ2-3; 7 bases agree with TRBD1. CDR1 MNHEY and CDR2 SVGAGI come from the germline V gene. The V gene end was trimmed by 6 bases and the J gene end by 4 bases; junction bases not matched to a gene: 10. The length of the CDR3 is 15 residues.